These 26 T cell receptor beta chains came from one sample sequenced in a study of identical twins. TCRdb reprocessed the 5' RACE reads with MiXCR, giving one entry per CDR3 protein. The table records 400,000 to 500,000 distinct CDR3 sequences, approximately 17% of them present only once. Sequences were obtained from naive T cells sorted from blood. These receptor sequences come from a man in his fifties in good health.

The CDR3 DNA reads TGTGCCAGCAGCTTAGTCGATTTGGCGGGGCCCTACAATGAGCAGTTCTTC. It codes for CASSLVDLAGPYNEQFF. This chain connects TRBV7-9 to TRBJ2-1, with TRBD2 as a possible D gene (6 bases). Deletions cut 1 base from V and 2 bases from J, with 15 bases between. This CDR3 spans 17 amino acids. Germline CDR1 SEHNR, CDR2 FQNEAQ (reference sequence).

This clonotype was seen many times. The chain couples TRBV20-1 to TRBJ2-1; 7 bases align to TRBD2. The V gene end was trimmed by 0 bases and the J gene end by 7 bases; junction bases not matched to a gene: 9. This CDR3 is built from 15 residues. The germline gives CDR1 DFQATT, CDR2 SNEGSKA (reference sequence). The CDR3 region is CSARDWPGGRNEQFF. The CDR3 DNA follows: TGCAGTGCTAGAGATTGGCCGGGAGGCCGTAATGAGCAGTTCTTC.

This clonotype came up a few times. This rearrangement joins TRBV6-1 to TRBJ2-2; 14 positions agree with TRBD2. This CDR3 region has 15 residues. CDR1 MNHNS and CDR2 SASEGT come from the germline V gene. Trimming cost V 7 bases and J 12 bases; bases outside gene matches: 10. CDR3 DNA: TGTGCCAGCACCTCCGCCGGGACTAGCGGGGGAAAGCTGTTTTTT. It codes for CASTSAGTSGGKLFF.

This clonotype was seen ten or more times. V is TRBV7-2 and J is TRBJ2-1; the match to TRBD2 covers 8 bases. The CDR3 consists of 15 residues. Germline trimming cut 1 base from V and 9 bases from J; bases unmatched to any gene: 8. Germline V CDR1 and CDR2: SGHTA, FQGNSA. The CDR3 region has the DNA TGTGCCAGCAGCTTAGATACAGCGGGAGTCGGTGAGCAGTTCTTC. Translation gives CASSLDTAGVGEQFF.

This chain joins TRBV4-2 and TRBJ2-3; 8 nucleotides line up with TRBD2. The ends lost 0 bases at V and 0 bases at J; junction bases unmatched: 8. The CDR3 sequence is 18 residues long. Germline V gene data show CDR1 as LGHNA and CDR2 as YNFKEQ. The CDR3 loop is CASSQDPNSGASTDTQYF. Here the CDR3 DNA reads TGTGCCAGCAGCCAAGACCCAAATAGCGGGGCTAGCACAGATACGCAGTATTTT.

This clonotype was seen only a few times. The chain recombines TRBV6-1 with TRBJ2-5; a possible D gene is TRBD1 (6 bases). Germline CDR1 reads MNHNS; CDR2 reads SASEGT. The V end was cut by 4 bases, the J end by 5 bases, with 17 bases between. The CDR3 contains 15 residues. The CDR3 loop reads CASSATQGPGETQYF. The CDR3 coding sequence is TGTGCCAGCAGTGCAACACAGGGACCGGGGGAGACCCAGTACTTC.

This chain links TRBV10-3 with TRBJ2-3; no clear D gene. The CDR3 length is 15 residues. V was trimmed by 6 bases and J by 0 bases, leaving 13 bases between them. Germline V gene data show CDR1 as ENHRY and CDR2 as SYGVKD. The CDR3 coding sequence is TGTGCCATCAGCGCCGGGCCAGCTAGCACAGATACGCAGTATTTT. It is translated as CAISAGPASTDTQYF.

This clonotype was counted a few times. This chain links TRBV29-1 with TRBJ2-1; the match to TRBD2 covers 9 bases. V lost 4 bases, J lost 7 bases, and 5 bases stayed unmatched. This CDR3 is built from 13 residues. Germline assignment: CDR1 SQVTM and CDR2 ANQGSEA. The CDR3 reads CSVAAGGRNEQFF. The CDR3 DNA is TGCAGCGTTGCAGCGGGAGGAAGGAATGAGCAGTTCTTC.

This chain uses TRBV5-4 with TRBJ2-1, with 9 bases matching TRBD2. Germline-derived CDR1 and CDR2 are SGHNT and YYREEE (reference sequence). CDR3 size: 15 residues. After removal of 4 bases from V and 3 bases from J, the junction contained 5 bases not matched to a gene. CDR3 residues: CASSPERGVYNEQFF. In nucleotides, the CDR3 is TGTGCCAGCAGCCCGGAGCGGGGGGTCTACAATGAGCAGTTCTTC.

Turning to this clonotype: It may be a read error: a sequence one base away is much more abundant. The chain employs TRBV15 and TRBJ2-2; D not resolved. CDR1 and CDR2 from the germline V gene are LNHNV and YYDKDF (reference sequence). The CDR3 is made up of 13 amino acids. CDR3 coding DNA: TGTGGCACCAGCAGATTTGGAACCGGGGAGCTGTTTTTT. Translated: CGTSRFGTGELFF.

The chain is built from TRBV7-9 and TRBJ2-1; D is uncertain. The germline gives CDR1 SEHNR, CDR2 FQNEAQ (reference sequence). The germline V and J ends were trimmed by 5 bases and 0 bases, with 14 bases remaining between them. The CDR3 is made up of 16 amino acids. DNA of the CDR3: TGTGCCAGCAGCATAAACCTGGTGAGCTCCTACAATGAGCAGTTCTTC. It yields the protein CASSINLVSSYNEQFF.

This clonotype has more than one count but fewer than ten. This rearrangement joins TRBV10-3 to TRBJ2-3; TRBD2 is a possible D gene (5 bases). Germline-derived CDR1 and CDR2 are ENHRY and SYGVKD. The CDR3 length is 13 residues. V was shortened by 2 bases and J by 3 bases, with 6 bases between the two germline ends. The DNA for the CDR3 is TGTGCCATCAGTGAGAGAGGGACAGATACGCAGTATTTT. Encoded protein: CAISERGTDTQYF.

The chain employs TRBV12-3 or TRBV12-4 and TRBJ2-3; 8 bases align to TRBD1. V trimming: 6 bases; J trimming: 1 base; junction bases outside the gene matches: 9. CDR3 length equals 16 residues. The CDR3 region is CASSQTGVGGTDTQYF. The CDR3 nucleotides are TGTGCCAGCAGCCAGACAGGGGTGGGAGGCACAGATACGCAGTATTTT.

This clonotype has a handful of counts. The V call is TRBV30, the J call TRBJ2-7; D possibly matches TRBD1 or TRBD2 (5 bases each). This CDR3 comprises 13 residues. V dropped 8 bases and J dropped 3 bases, with 17 bases sitting between them. Germline values: CDR1 GTSNPN, CDR2 SVGIG (reference sequence). In nucleotides, the CDR3 is TGTGCCATTAGACGGGACCAGGTCTACGAGCAGTACTTC. Amino acids: CAIRRDQVYEQYF.

This clonotype was detected many times. The V call is TRBV28, the J call TRBJ1-5, with a weak D call TRBD1 (5 bases). Trimming pared 2 bases from V and 4 bases from J, leaving 9 bases between. The germline CDR1 and CDR2 sequences are MDHEN and SYDVKM. This CDR3 has 14 residues. Here the CDR3 DNA reads TGTGCCAGCAGTTTAGGACATTTGAATCAGCCCCAGCATTTT. This codes for CASSLGHLNQPQHF.

This clonotype was counted between two and nine times. V usage is TRBV15 and J usage is TRBJ2-3, with D perhaps matching TRBD1 or TRBD2 (5 bases each). Trimming stripped 5 bases from V and 10 bases from J, with 16 bases between. The germline V gene encodes CDR1 LNHNV and CDR2 YYDKDF (reference sequence). The CDR3 runs 13 residues. CDR3 protein: CATSGFRDQAQYF. In nucleotides, the CDR3 is TGTGCCACCAGCGGATTCCGGGACCAGGCGCAGTATTTT.

This clonotype was seen only a few times. Here the CDR3 reads CATSEGGTQYF. CDR3 sequence (DNA): TGTGCCACCAGTGAGGGGGGGACCCAGTACTTC. This sequence joins TRBV24-1 and TRBJ2-5; maybe TRBD2 (6 bases). V was cut by 4 bases and J by 7 bases, with 6 bases left in between. The CDR3 sequence is 11 residues long. CDR1 is KGHDR, CDR2 SFDVKD, per germline.

Only a few counts were recorded for this clonotype. The J gene is TRBJ1-5, the V gene TRBV4-3, with 7 bases fitting TRBD1. CDR1 is LGHNA, CDR2 YSLEER, per germline. Germline trimming cut 0 bases from V and 4 bases from J; bases unmatched to any gene: 9. This CDR3 has 17 residues. The CDR3: CASSQDWPRGWNQPQHF. The DNA for the CDR3 is TGCGCCAGCAGCCAAGATTGGCCCAGGGGGTGGAATCAGCCCCAGCATTTT.

This clonotype was detected only a few times. The genes are TRBV7-2 and TRBJ2-3; 8 positions agree with TRBD1. The CDR3 has 16 residues. V was pared by 1 base and J by 2 bases, with 5 bases of the junction left unmatched. Germline values: CDR1 SGHTA, CDR2 FQGNSA. In DNA, the CDR3 is TGTGCCAGCAGCTTAGATCAGGGGGCCAACACAGATACGCAGTATTTT. This codes for CASSLDQGANTDTQYF.

This chain's CDR3 is CASSFDSDEQFF. The CDR3 DNA is TGCGCCAGCAGCTTCGACAGCGATGAGCAGTTCTTC. The gene calls are TRBV5-1 and TRBJ2-1; possible D gene TRBD1, 5 bases. V shed 2 bases and J shed 8 bases, with 8 bases lying between them. From germline, CDR1 is SGHRS and CDR2 YFSETQ. The CDR3 has 12 amino acids.

This clonotype was observed many times. The chain uses TRBV6-1 and TRBJ1-2, with TRBD1 as a possible D gene (6 bases). V gave up 5 bases and J gave up 3 bases, with 16 bases separating them. The CDR3 extends over 15 amino acids. Germline V gene sequence: CDR1 MNHNS, CDR2 SASEGT. This chain's CDR3 is CASSQQDSGYYGYTF. The CDR3 coding sequence is TGTGCCAGCAGTCAACAGGACAGTGGGTACTATGGCTACACCTTC.

The chain joins TRBV5-1 to TRBJ2-3, with 7 bases matching TRBD2. CDR3 size: 13 residues. CDR1 SGHRS and CDR2 YFSETQ come from the germline V gene. V lost 10 bases to trimming and J lost 0 bases; unmatched junction nucleotides: 5. The CDR3 sequence: CAAGRGSTDTQYF. The CDR3 bases are TGCGCCGCGGGGAGGGGCAGCACAGATACGCAGTATTTT.

This clonotype appeared a few times. The V call is TRBV20-1, the J call TRBJ2-7; 8 nucleotides line up with TRBD1. The germline V gene encodes CDR1 DFQATT and CDR2 SNEGSKA (reference sequence). The ends lost 6 bases at V and 3 bases at J; junction bases unmatched: 7. The CDR3 covers 13 residues. CDR3: CSAWDRRNYEQYF. In DNA, the CDR3 is TGCAGTGCGTGGGACAGGCGGAACTACGAGCAGTACTTC.

A few counts support this clonotype. The chain links TRBV29-1 to TRBJ2-7, with D possibly matching TRBD2 (5 bases). Germline CDR1 SQVTM, CDR2 ANQGSEA. The V end lost 1 base, the J end lost 2 bases, and 12 bases lay between the germline ends. The CDR3 contains 14 residues. The CDR3 loop is CSVEVGRAPYEQYF. Written as DNA, the CDR3 is TGCAGCGTTGAAGTTGGGCGGGCACCCTACGAGCAGTACTTC.

This clonotype was found many times. The chain links TRBV27 to TRBJ2-2; TRBD2 might be the D (5 bases). The length of the CDR3 is 13 residues. Between the trimmed V and J ends, which lost 6 bases and 2 bases, there was a span of 7 bases. The germline V gene encodes CDR1 MNHEY and CDR2 SMNVEV (reference sequence). DNA of the CDR3: TGTGCCAGCAGACGGGGAAACACCGGGGAGCTGTTTTTT. It codes for CASRRGNTGELFF.

This clonotype was recorded a few times. V and J are TRBV10-3 and TRBJ1-2, with TRBD1 as a possible D gene (6 bases). CDR3 size: 14 residues. Trimming cost V 6 bases and J 5 bases, with 16 bases left between them. Germline CDR1 ENHRY, CDR2 SYGVKD. As DNA, the CDR3 is TGTGCCATCAGCCACAGGGAGCCCTCTTATGGCTACACCTTC. Translation gives CAISHREPSYGYTF.